The entry that follows covers one TCR beta chain sequence. Its specific antigen is unknown. No much larger clone exists at a distance of one base, and base qualities are not known. The CDR3 contains 15 residues, cysteine and phenylalanine counted. CDR3 DNA only is kept here, 45 bases in frame from base 1. The CDR1 and CDR2 encoded by the germline V gene are MDHEN and SYDVKM. V is cut by 7 bases and J by 0 bases, and the space between the germline ends is 15 bases. The data are from a study of blood T cell repertoires in COVID-19 (TCRdb year 2020). Background on the whole study: Samples from collaborators originated in the United States, Italy and Spain and spanned both the acute and convalescent phases of COVID-19. The material from the prospective study consisted of cDNA or gDNA derived from T cells, B-cell-depleted T cells, or PBMCs. HLA class I and class II types, where available, came from metadata supplied by the sample provider rather than from assay-based typing. A de-identified subject ID, COVID-19 status, age in years and sex were almost always included in the sample metadata. Deeply sampled blood TCRbeta repertoires from subjects exposed to, actively infected with, or recovered from COVID-19 were included in the dataset. A freely available public database, intended as a resource for researchers studying the immune response to SARS-CoV-2, is where the repertoires were released. Samples were obtained from the ongoing ImmuneRACE study (first 160 participants) and from approximately 1,200 subjects provided by 6 global collaborators. General study outcomes and caveats: Clinical and demographic metadata were provided uncurated, with the amount varying by source and participant.

Participants in the prospective study were aged about 18 to 95 years, lived in approximately 26 United States geographic areas, and enrolled through a virtual design. In the prospective study, participants were assigned to cohorts based on the clinical history participants reported in a screening survey and a study questionnaire. ImmuneRACE Cohort 3 recovered participants were defined by two consecutive negative NP/OP PCR tests, healthcare professional clearance, or symptom resolution. In the prospective study, whole blood, serum and a nasopharyngeal or oropharyngeal swab were collected from each participant by mobile phlebotomists. Additional blood draws and questionnaires over a 2-month period could optionally be provided by prospective study participants. Prospective study blood samples were shipped either frozen or at room temperature before DNA extraction. The immunoSEQ Assay, a bias-controlled multiplex PCR, was used to amplify TCRbeta CDR3 regions from genomic DNA. For the original study's pipeline: Nucleated cell counts per sample were estimated from amplification of reference gene primers within the assay. To quantify the absolute abundance of each unique TCRbeta CDR3 rearrangement, sequence reads were collapsed and filtered. For each sample, productive Simpson clonality was calculated as the square root of Simpson's diversity index over productive rearrangements. TCRdb took this table from immuneACCESS and kept in-frame rearrangements with V and J called. Such tables lack part of the clones; where checked against another copy, unresolved V genes explain under half of the gap, and the rest is unexplained. Clone size and V and J calls were adopted from that table, with D and trimming inferred from the DNA. Present in this sample are about 140,000 clones, about 90% of which were seen just once. The ten largest clonotypes hold approximately 10% of the sample.

Here the chain combines TRBV28 and TRBJ1-2; no D segment can be confidently identified. The sequence came from a man aged 55 to 69 who had recovered from COVID-19. The sequencing input was PBMCs or T cells enriched from blood (not recorded which). CDR3 loop: CASTLFTDTNYGYTF. The bases are TGTGCCAGCACCCTTTTCACAGATACTAACTATGGCTACACCTTC.